Following are 31 T cell receptor beta chains from one sample sequenced in a study of shared clonotypes between healthy human individuals. Sequenced by immunoSEQ multiplex PCR; TCRdb stores in-frame clones only, minus some. The sample lists about a million clones, roughly 72% occurring once. The sequenced sample consisted of memory CD4+ T cells sorted from blood. Documented subset: CD45RA-negative fraction. The source is a man between 18 and 29 years old in good health.

The chain is built from TRBV19 and TRBJ2-7; possible D gene TRBD2, 6 bases. In germline, CDR1 is LNHDA, CDR2 SQIVND (reference sequence). CDR3 size: 17 residues. Deletions cut 3 bases from V and 0 bases from J, with 18 bases between. The CDR3 loop reads CASSISFPPGSSYEQYF. The CDR3 DNA is TGTGCCAGTAGTATTTCTTTTCCCCCCGGGAGCTCCTACGAGCAGTACTTC.

V is TRBV19 and J is TRBJ1-5; D is uncertain. V lost 5 bases, J lost 5 bases, and 10 bases lay in between. There are 13 residues in the CDR3. Germline values: CDR1 LNHDA, CDR2 SQIVND (reference sequence). The DNA for the CDR3 is TGTGCCAGTAGTTACAAGAGGGATCAGCCCCAGCATTTT. Encoded protein: CASSYKRDQPQHF.

This clone was detected many times. The chain combines TRBV30 with TRBJ1-1; 10 nucleotides match TRBD1. The CDR3 is 14 residues long. J gave up 4 bases and V 2 bases, and 4 bases lay outside the gene matches. Germline CDR1 and CDR2: GTSNPN and SVGIG (reference sequence). Here the CDR3 reads CAWSKGQGTTEAFF. In DNA form, the CDR3 reads TGTGCCTGGAGTAAGGGACAGGGGACCACTGAAGCTTTCTTT. Full variable domain (rest looked up from reference TRBV30 and TRBJ1-1): SQTIHQWPATLVQPVGSPLSLECTVEGTSNPNLYWYRQAAGRGLQLLFYSVGIGQISSEVPQNLSASRPQDRQFILSSKKLLLSDSGFYLCAWSKGQGTTEAFFGQGTRLTVV.

V is TRBV30 and J is TRBJ2-1; D not certain. The V gene lost 2 bases and the J gene lost 8 bases, with 10 bases spanning the gap. The CDR3 runs 12 residues. Germline V gives CDR1 GTSNPN, CDR2 SVGIG (reference sequence). CDR3: CAWSLARDEQFF. The CDR3 bases are TGTGCCTGGAGTCTCGCTAGGGATGAGCAGTTCTTC. The full variable domain, with the rest looked up from reference TRBV30 and TRBJ2-1, is SQTIHQWPATLVQPVGSPLSLECTVEGTSNPNLYWYRQAAGRGLQLLFYSVGIGQISSEVPQNLSASRPQDRQFILSSKKLLLSDSGFYLCAWSLARDEQFFGPGTRLTVL.

This chain links TRBV30 with TRBJ1-1; tentative D call: TRBD1 (6 bases). Trimming left V 2 bases short and J 4 bases short, with 14 bases between. CDR1 GTSNPN and CDR2 SVGIG come from the germline V gene (reference sequence). CDR3 length: 14 residues. Here the CDR3 reads CAWSLRGFGTEAFF. The CDR3 bases are TGTGCCTGGAGTTTAAGGGGGTTTGGCACTGAAGCTTTCTTT.

The chain couples TRBV4-1 to TRBJ2-1, with 11 nucleotides matching TRBD2. V shed 3 bases and J 8 bases; nucleotides not matched to a gene: 15. The CDR3 sequence is 18 residues long. Per the germline V gene, CDR1 is MGHRA and CDR2 is YSYEKL. The chain's CDR3 is CASSQAIGLAGQDYEQFF. CDR3 bases: TGCGCCAGCAGCCAGGCCATCGGACTAGCGGGCCAAGATTATGAGCAGTTCTTC.

Concerning this clone: Other DNA sequences in this sample translate to the same CDR3. V gene TRBV2 combines with J gene TRBJ1-2, with a possible D match to TRBD1 (5 bases). Germline V lookup: CDR1 SNHLY, CDR2 FYNNEI. Trimming stripped 6 bases from V and 4 bases from J, with 12 bases between. This CDR3 spans 13 amino acids. The CDR3 coding sequence is TGTGCCAGCAGCCAAACAGGAGTCTATGGCTACACCTTC. Translating it yields CASSQTGVYGYTF. The full variable domain, with the rest looked up from reference TRBV2 and TRBJ1-2, is EPEVTQTPSHQVTQMGQEVILRCVPISNHLYFYWYRQILGQKVEFLVSFYNNEISEKSEIFDDQFSVERPDGSNFTLKIRSTKLEDSAMYFCASSQTGVYGYTFGSGTRLTVV.

The chain has TRBV9 and TRBJ1-1, with a possible D match to TRBD1 (5 bases). Germline loops: CDR1 SGDLS, CDR2 YYNGEE. This CDR3 has 13 residues. With 4 bases removed from V and 6 bases from J, the gap between germline ends came to 13 bases. The CDR3 DNA is TGTGCCAGCAGCTATGGGACGTATGCTGAAGCTTTCTTT. This translates into CASSYGTYAEAFF.

The DNA of the CDR3 is TGCGCCAGCAGCCCAATAGCGGGGGGTGCCTACAATGAGCAGTTCTTC. Its translation is CASSPIAGGAYNEQFF. This chain joins TRBV5-1 and TRBJ2-1, with TRBD2 matching 10 bases. Germline V gene lookup returns CDR1 SGHRS and CDR2 YFSETQ. This CDR3 has 16 residues. Trimming cost V 4 bases and J 2 bases; bases outside gene matches: 6.

This clone was seen only a few times. The chain links TRBV6-5 to TRBJ2-4; tentative D call: TRBD2 (5 bases). Trimming shortened V by 5 bases and J by 6 bases, and 11 bases separated the two germline ends. Germline CDR1 and CDR2: MNHEY and SVGAGI. CDR3 length equals 13 residues. CDR3 sequence: CASSPLGRNIQYF. DNA of the CDR3: TGTGCCAGCAGTCCACTAGGGAGAAACATTCAGTACTTC.

This clone came up a few times. The same CDR3 also results from other DNA sequences found in this sample. The J gene is TRBJ1-1, the V gene TRBV30; D gene uncertain. Looked up from germline, CDR1 is GTSNPN and CDR2 is SVGIG (reference sequence). V lost 0 bases, J lost 1 base, and 6 bases lay in between. The CDR3 spans 13 residues. CDR3 nucleotide sequence: TGTGCCTGGAGTGTACAACAGAACACTGAAGCTTTCTTT. Translation: CAWSVQQNTEAFF.

V and J are TRBV10-3 and TRBJ2-1; D not certain. The CDR3 is 13 amino acids. Germline-derived CDR1 and CDR2 are ENHRY and SYGVKD. V was cut by 4 bases and J by 8 bases, with 12 bases left in between. DNA for the CDR3: TGTGCCATCAGTGTAAGAGCTGTCGATGAGCAGTTCTTC. Its protein product is CAISVRAVDEQFF.

Worth noting for this clone: Other DNA sequences in the sample encode the same CDR3. The chain joins TRBV10-3 to TRBJ2-1, with a possible D match to TRBD1 (6 bases). The CDR3 runs to 15 residues. V was pared by 0 bases and J by 0 bases, with 6 bases between. Germline CDR1 and CDR2: ENHRY and SYGVKD. The CDR3: CAISESGGSYNEQFF. The CDR3 nucleotides are TGTGCCATCAGTGAGTCAGGGGGCTCCTACAATGAGCAGTTCTTC.

Concerning this clone itself: The same CDR3 can be traced to other DNA sequences in this sample. The V gene is TRBV6-6, the J gene TRBJ2-3; weak D call: TRBD2 (5 bases). Trimming cost V 0 bases and J 0 bases, with 7 bases left between them. The CDR3 has 15 residues. Germline loops: CDR1 MNHNY, CDR2 SVGAGI (reference sequence). As DNA, the CDR3 is TGTGCCAGCAGTTACTCGGCTAGCAGCACAGATACGCAGTATTTT. It encodes CASSYSASSTDTQYF.

Only one count was recorded for this clone. J is TRBJ2-5 and V is TRBV2; no definite D call. The CDR3 runs 10 residues. V lost 7 bases to trimming and J lost 5 bases, with 5 bases between them. Germline lookup yields CDR1 SNHLY and CDR2 FYNNEI. CDR3 amino acids: CASNVETQYF. CDR3 sequence (DNA): TGTGCCAGCAATGTGGAGACCCAGTACTTC.

In this sample, this clone turned up once. This chain links TRBV18 with TRBJ2-1; D gene ambiguous. CDR3 length: 13 residues. Per germline, CDR1 KGHSH and CDR2 LQKENI. The V and J ends lost 4 bases and 9 bases respectively, with 13 bases between them. This CDR3 reads CASSQSRSSEQFF. CDR3 coding DNA: TGTGCCAGCTCACAGTCCCGGTCTAGTGAGCAGTTCTTC.

This clone has just one count. This rearrangement joins TRBV10-3 to TRBJ1-5, with D unresolved. Trimming took off 10 bases at V and 4 bases at J, with 23 bases between the two ends. This CDR3 is 16 amino acids long. CDR1 ENHRY and CDR2 SYGVKD come from the germline V gene. The CDR3 DNA reads as TGTGCCACTCGACGGTCGCCGACGAACGATAATCAGCCCCAGCATTTT. Its protein product is CATRRSPTNDNQPQHF.

The chain combines TRBV20-1 with TRBJ2-5; D call uncertain. V lost 6 bases and J lost 5, with 10 bases in between. The CDR3 length is 11 residues. CDR1 is DFQATT, CDR2 SNEGSKA, per germline (reference sequence). The CDR3 DNA reads TGCAGTGCCAACAGTGGGGAGACCCAGTACTTC. Translating it yields CSANSGETQYF.

The chain links TRBV4-1 to TRBJ2-7; the match to TRBD1 covers 7 bases. The CDR3 is made up of 15 amino acids. V shed 1 base, J shed 5 bases, and the junction held 8 bases outside the gene matches. Per the germline V gene, CDR1 is MGHRA and CDR2 is YSYEKL. This CDR3 is CASSQGSDRAHEQYF. Written as DNA, the CDR3 is TGCGCCAGCAGCCAAGGTTCAGACAGGGCCCACGAGCAGTACTTC.

This clone appeared many times. The V call is TRBV30, the J call TRBJ1-1; 9 bases match TRBD1. The CDR3 runs to 11 residues. J was trimmed by 11 bases and V by 5 bases; bases with no gene match: 6. CDR1 is GTSNPN, CDR2 SVGIG, per germline (reference sequence). The CDR3 region has the DNA TGTGCCTGGGGGGACAGGGAAATCGCTTTCTTT. As protein: CAWGDREIAFF.

This rearrangement joins TRBV11-1 to TRBJ1-5, with TRBD1 matching 7 bases. The junction had 3 bases not matched to a gene; V was cut back by 5 bases and J by 5 bases. Germline loops: CDR1 SGHAT, CDR2 FQDESV (reference sequence). The CDR3 contains 13 residues. CDR3 in amino acids: CASSGDRDQPQHF. The CDR3 DNA is TGTGCCAGCAGCGGTGACAGGGATCAGCCCCAGCATTTT.

On this clone: This CDR3 is also generated by other DNA sequences in the sample. This sequence joins TRBV30 and TRBJ1-1; D call uncertain. This CDR3 is built from 12 residues. Germline values: CDR1 GTSNPN, CDR2 SVGIG (reference sequence). V gave up 5 bases and J gave up 0 bases, with 7 bases separating them. Here the CDR3 DNA reads TGTGCCTGGGCTCAAATGAACACTGAAGCTTTCTTT. Protein: CAWAQMNTEAFF. The whole variable domain, remainder taken from reference TRBV30 and TRBJ1-1, is SQTIHQWPATLVQPVGSPLSLECTVEGTSNPNLYWYRQAAGRGLQLLFYSVGIGQISSEVPQNLSASRPQDRQFILSSKKLLLSDSGFYLCAWAQMNTEAFFGQGTRLTVV.

The chain uses TRBV29-1 and TRBJ2-2, with 9 bases identical to TRBD1. The J segment lost 3 bases and the V segment lost 0 bases, leaving 2 bases of the junction unmatched. The CDR3 totals 15 residues. CDR1 SQVTM and CDR2 ANQGSEA come from the germline V gene. The DNA of the CDR3 is TGCAGCGTTGAAGATGGGACAGGGTACACCGGGGAGCTGTTTTTT. Translating it yields CSVEDGTGYTGELFF.

This chain uses TRBV5-1 with TRBJ1-2, with D possibly being TRBD1 (5 bases). Trimming took 7 bases from V and 8 from J, leaving 15 bases between them. The CDR3 totals 12 residues. The germline V gene encodes CDR1 SGHRS and CDR2 YFSETQ. CDR3 nucleotides: TGCGCCAGCGCCAGCGTCGGGGACGGCTACACCTTC. Translating gives CASASVGDGYTF.

The chain couples TRBV12-5 to TRBJ2-7, with TRBD1 identical over 10 bases. Germline values: CDR1 LGHNT, CDR2 FRNRAP. Trimming cost V 7 bases and J 5 bases; bases outside gene matches: 8. The CDR3 extends over 14 amino acids. CDR3 in DNA: TGTGCTAGTGCCTCCGGGACAGGGGTTAACGAGCAGTACTTC. Its translation is CASASGTGVNEQYF.

The chain recombines TRBV29-1 with TRBJ2-7, with no clear D. CDR3 size: 11 residues. The V gene's germline CDR1 is SQVTM and CDR2 ANQGSEA. The CDR3 bases are TGCAGTGCTTTGATCTCCTACGAGCAGTACTTC. This codes for CSALISYEQYF.

The chain employs TRBV5-1 and TRBJ2-7; D is perhaps TRBD1 (6 bases). Trimming left V 1 base short and J 3 bases short, with 14 bases between. The CDR3 sequence is 15 residues long. CDR1 and CDR2 from the germline V gene are SGHRS and YFSETQ. The CDR3 coding sequence is TGCGCCAGCAGCTTGCATTGGGACAAGCTCTACGAGCAGTACTTC. It yields the protein CASSLHWDKLYEQYF.

This clone was seen only once. The J gene is TRBJ2-5, the V gene TRBV5-1; 11 nucleotides line up with TRBD2. Germline V lookup: CDR1 SGHRS, CDR2 YFSETQ. This CDR3 region has 15 residues. V was clipped by 1 base and J by 2 bases; unmatched bases: 1. In DNA form, the CDR3 reads TGCGCCAGCAGCTTGACTAGCGGGAGTCAAGAGACCCAGTACTTC. Encoded protein: CASSLTSGSQETQYF.

Comments on this clone: One end of the junction does not line up with germline, which may come from a read error. The gene calls are TRBV11-3 and TRBJ1-4; weak D call: TRBD1 (6 bases). The CDR3 runs 11 residues. Germline CDR1 reads SGHNT; CDR2 reads YENEEA. CDR3 in DNA: TGTGCCAGCAGCCCCCTTAGGGGGGGGGTCTTT. It specifies CASSPLRGGVF.

This clone was seen a handful of times. This chain connects TRBV7-9 to TRBJ1-5; possible D gene TRBD1, 5 bases. CDR3 length: 16 amino acids. Germline lookup yields CDR1 SEHNR and CDR2 FQNEAQ (reference sequence). Trimming removed 4 bases at V and 5 bases at J, with 18 bases between. CDR3: CASSSFLAGHDQPQHF. The CDR3 region has the DNA TGTGCCAGCAGCTCATTCCTGGCTGGACATGATCAGCCCCAGCATTTT.

CDR3 sequence: CSVTGGGNEKLFF. The CDR3 nucleotides are TGCAGCGTGACGGGTGGGGGAAATGAAAAACTGTTTTTT. This chain connects TRBV29-1 to TRBJ1-4; possible D gene TRBD1, 5 bases. With 6 bases removed from V and 5 bases from J, the gap between germline ends came to 13 bases. The germline CDR1 and CDR2 sequences are SQVTM and ANQGSEA. CDR3 size: 13 residues.